Listed below are T cell receptor beta chains from one sample, sequenced in a study of T cell responses to AZD1222 COVID-19 vaccine. Clones were read by immunoSEQ multiplex PCR, and TCRdb kept only the in-frame ones, dropping some. The sample lists some 200,000 clones, roughly 92% occurring once. The sample was peripheral blood, taken 28 days after the second AZD1222 dose. The receptors were gathered from an adult who received the AZD1222 COVID-19 vaccine. Each CDR3 is given with its conserved first and last residue. Fields, in order: D gene, J gene, V gene, clone size, CDR3 protein, CDR3 DNA. The D gene is left open where the match is weak. A row's size may be missing; if present it is once, few, many or a size class.

. TRBJ2-3 TRBV9 . CASSVARVDTQYF TGTGCCAGCAGCGTAGCAAGGGTAGATACGCAGTATTTT
. TRBJ2-7 TRBV6-5 . CASSYSDQGGSYEQYF TGTGCCAGCAGTTACTCGGACCAGGGGGGCTCCTACGAGCAGTACTTC
. TRBJ1-6 TRBV4-1 . CASSQVAGDNSPLHF TGCGCCAGCAGCCAAGTGGCAGGGGATAATTCACCCCTCCACTTT
. TRBJ1-1 TRBV15 . CATSRGGWGPGDRAFF TGTGCCACCAGCAGAGGAGGCTGGGGGCCGGGGGATCGGGCTTTCTTT
. TRBJ2-1 TRBV4-2 . CASSPGVAEPYNEQFF TGTGCCAGCAGCCCTGGGGTAGCGGAACCCTACAATGAGCAGTTCTTC
. TRBJ1-5 TRBV5-1 . CASSLGLESNQPQHF TGCGCCAGCAGCTTGGGGCTGGAGAGCAATCAGCCCCAGCATTTT
TRBD2 TRBJ2-1 TRBV19 . CASSGGLAGGSSYNEQFF TGTGCCAGCTCCGGGGGACTAGCGGGAGGCAGCTCCTACAATGAGCAGTTCTTC
. TRBJ2-2 TRBV5-1 . CASSQEALAGSWNTGELFF TGCGCCAGCTCACAGGAGGCCTTAGCCGGGAGTTGGAACACCGGGGAGCTGTTTTTT
. TRBJ1-1 TRBV12-3/TRBV12-4 . CASSLLVVGGAFF TGTGCCAGCAGTCTCCTAGTTGTAGGTGGAGCTTTCTTT
TRBD2 TRBJ2-1 TRBV29-1 . CSAGLAGGSNEQFF TGCAGCGCTGGGCTAGCGGGAGGAAGCAATGAGCAGTTCTTC
TRBD1 TRBJ1-1 TRBV5-1 . CASSPLQGKRTEAFF TGCGCCAGCAGCCCCTTACAGGGGAAGAGGACTGAAGCTTTCTTT
. TRBJ1-5 TRBV19 . CASWRENQPQHF TGTGCCAGTTGGAGGGAGAATCAGCCCCAGCATTTT
TRBD2 TRBJ2-3 TRBV5-5 . CASSSRLAGVSTDTQYF TGTGCCAGCAGCTCCCGACTAGCGGGGGTTAGCACAGATACGCAGTATTTT
TRBD2 TRBJ2-5 TRBV9 . CASSQSSGGNQETQYF TGTGCCAGCAGCCAGTCTAGCGGGGGGAACCAAGAGACCCAGTACTTC
TRBD2 TRBJ2-2 TRBV4-2 . CASSPTSGVRNTGELFF TGTGCCAGCAGCCCAACTAGCGGGGTGAGGAACACCGGGGAGCTGTTTTTT
TRBD2 TRBJ2-1 TRBV7-3 . CASSPAGSSYNEQFF TGTGCCAGCAGCCCAGCGGGGAGCTCCTACAATGAGCAGTTCTTC
. TRBJ2-5 TRBV18 . CASSPGVGQETQYF TGTGCCAGCTCTCCCGGAGTGGGGCAAGAGACCCAGTACTTC
. TRBJ1-4 TRBV19 once CASSISRSRTNEKLFF TGTGCCAGTAGTATTAGTAGGAGTCGAACTAATGAAAAACTGTTTTTT
. TRBJ2-7 TRBV7-7 . CASSLGQGPSYEQYF TGTGCTAGCAGCTTAGGCCAGGGACCTTCCTACGAGCAGTACTTC
. TRBJ1-6 TRBV6-2/TRBV6-3 . CASSYVGLPNSPLHF TGTGCCAGCAGTTACGTCGGACTACCCAATTCACCCCTCCACTTT
. TRBJ2-3 TRBV6-1 . CASSEDLVTDTQYF TGTGCCAGCAGTGAGGATCTAGTTACAGATACGCAGTATTTT
. TRBJ2-3 TRBV6-5 . CATQGLPSTDTQYF TGTGCCACCCAGGGACTCCCAAGCACAGATACGCAGTATTTT
. TRBJ2-3 TRBV5-1 . CASRHVGRQITDTQYF TGCGCCAGCAGACATGTAGGCAGGCAAATAACAGATACGCAGTATTTT
. TRBJ2-1 TRBV6-5 . CASSRVGSSYNEQFF TGTGCCAGCAGCCGAGTCGGGAGCTCCTACAATGAGCAGTTCTTC
TRBD2 TRBJ2-7 TRBV6-6 . CASTLAGLVYEQYF TGTGCCAGCACCCTAGCGGGACTGGTCTACGAGCAGTACTTC
. TRBJ2-1 TRBV6-5 . CASSTRGGRRNEQFF TGTGCCAGCAGTACCAGGGGGGGGAGGCGCAATGAGCAGTTCTTC
TRBD1 TRBJ1-5 TRBV6-2/TRBV6-3 . CASSYSPTGADNQPQHF TGTGCCAGCAGTTACTCCCCGACAGGGGCGGACAATCAGCCCCAGCATTTT
. TRBJ2-2 TRBV11-2 once CASSIGTFRNTGELFF TGTGCCAGCAGCATAGGGACATTTCGGAACACCGGGGAGCTGTTTTTT
. TRBJ1-4 TRBV11-2 . CASSLVLGVGEKLFF TGTGCCAGCAGCTTAGTACTAGGCGTGGGTGAAAAACTGTTTTTT
. TRBJ1-4 TRBV6-5 once CASGFRKNEKLFF TGTGCCAGCGGGTTTCGGAAGAATGAAAAACTGTTTTTT
. TRBJ1-5 TRBV18 . CASSPRGLQSNQPQHF TGTGCCAGCTCACCACGGGGACTCCAAAGCAATCAGCCCCAGCATTTT
. TRBJ2-2 TRBV30 . CAWSKTVTNTGELFF TGTGCCTGGAGCAAGACAGTAACGAACACCGGGGAGCTGTTTTTT
. TRBJ1-1 TRBV6-5 . CASGGTGRTEAFF TGTGCCTCCGGCGGTACGGGGCGCACTGAAGCTTTCTTT
. TRBJ2-6 TRBV5-1 . CASSLADSGANVLTF TGCGCCAGCAGCTTGGCGGATTCTGGGGCCAACGTCCTGACTTTC
TRBD1 TRBJ1-4 TRBV11-2 few CASSFQGAGEKLFF TGTGCCAGCAGCTTCCAGGGGGCAGGGGAAAAACTGTTTTTT
TRBD1 TRBJ2-2 TRBV7-2 . CASSSRTGEYGELFF TGTGCCAGCAGCTCCCGGACAGGGGAGTACGGGGAGCTGTTTTTT
. TRBJ2-5 TRBV10-2 . CASIPIQGGAYQETQYF TGCGCCAGCATTCCGATTCAAGGGGGGGCGTACCAAGAGACCCAGTACTTC
. TRBJ1-3 TRBV19 . CASSPYREGNTIYF TGTGCCAGTAGCCCTTACCGAGAAGGAAACACCATATATTTT
TRBD1 TRBJ2-2 TRBV10-1 few CASSLDRGRTGELFF TGCGCCAGCAGTCTGGACAGGGGGCGAACCGGGGAGCTGTTTTTT
. TRBJ2-5 TRBV7-8 . CASSFRAERETQYF TGTGCCAGCAGCTTCAGGGCCGAGCGGGAGACCCAGTACTTC
. TRBJ1-6 TRBV7-3 . CASSLSGGRSPLHF TGTGCCAGCAGCCTCAGTGGGGGGCGATCACCCCTCCACTTT
TRBD1 TRBJ1-4 TRBV19 . CASRGQDSNEKLFF TGTGCCAGTAGAGGACAGGATTCTAATGAAAAACTGTTTTTT
. TRBJ1-2 TRBV7-2 . CASSFHREGYTF TGTGCCAGCAGCTTTCACAGGGAGGGCTACACCTTC
. TRBJ2-3 TRBV9 . CASRPPYGANYTDTQYF TGTGCCAGCAGGCCTCCTTATGGCGCCAACTACACAGATACGCAGTATTTT
. TRBJ2-7 TRBV4-1 once CASSQGLDPSYEQYF TGCGCCAGCAGCCAAGGATTGGATCCTTCCTACGAGCAGTACTTC
. TRBJ1-5 TRBV7-8 . CASSQVGYQPQHF TGTGCCAGCAGCCAAGTAGGATATCAGCCCCAGCATTTT
TRBD1 TRBJ2-7 TRBV4-3 . CASSQFFQGAYEQYF TGCGCCAGCAGCCAATTTTTTCAGGGGGCCTACGAGCAGTACTTC
. TRBJ1-4 TRBV7-7 . CASSSGRNEKLFF TGTGCTAGCAGCTCCGGACGAAATGAAAAACTGTTTTTT
TRBD2 TRBJ2-7 TRBV2 . CASSASGTSGYEQYF TGTGCCAGCAGTGCCTCCGGGACTAGCGGCTACGAGCAGTACTTC